This T cell receptor (beta chain) was recorded in a study of blood T cells in healthy people across ages. The use of a sample-barcoded 5' primer and a J-beta primer mix characterized a second PCR of 7 to 11 cycles. Every cDNA molecule carried a tag from a template-switch adaptor bearing 12 random nucleotides. TCRdb itself ran the 5' RACE reads through MiXCR, one entry per CDR3 protein. In the table there are nearly 1 million distinct CDR3 sequences, 51% of which are singletons. The CDR3 extends over 15 amino acids. Germline loops: CDR1 SGHTA, CDR2 FQGNSA. The V end lost 4 bases, the J end lost 4 bases, and 14 bases lay between the germline ends.

The sequence derives from a woman aged 60-75 years in good health. Specimen: blood. The gene calls are TRBV7-2 and TRBJ2-1, with D tentatively TRBD2 (6 bases). This chain's CDR3 is CASSWTRTIYNEQFF. CDR3 coding DNA: TGTGCCAGCAGCTGGACGAGGACTATTTACAATGAGCAGTTCTTC.